Below are 23 T cell receptor beta chains sequenced from a single sample in a study of a mutant IDH1 vaccine in newly diagnosed glioma. Sequenced by immunoSEQ multiplex PCR; TCRdb stores in-frame clones only, minus some. Of 12,000 to 15,000 clones in the sample, around 91% are singletons; the top ten hold about 10%. Time point reported: baseline, week 1 (first vaccination visit). The treatment was: pre-vaccination baseline after standard-of-care therapy. The input for sequencing was PBMCs, taken from a glioma patient treated with radiotherapy, temozolomide or both. The source of these receptors is a woman aged 40 to 50 with glioma. Some clones in this sample may be carry-over from other donors' samples.

The chain combines TRBV5-4 with TRBJ1-6; TRBD1 agrees at 9 bases. After removal of 3 bases from V and 5 bases from J, the junction contained 3 bases not matched to a gene. Germline CDR1 is SGHNT and CDR2 is YYREEE (reference sequence). The CDR3 has 15 residues. The CDR3 sequence is CASSSGTGHNSPLHF. DNA of the CDR3: TGTGCCAGCAGCTCGGGGACAGGGCATAATTCACCCCTCCACTTT.

The chain has TRBV7-9 and TRBJ1-1; TRBD1 aligns across 7 bases. This CDR3 is 16 amino acids long. Unmatched junction bases numbered 13, after V lost 5 bases and J lost 4 bases. Germline V gene sequence: CDR1 SEHNR, CDR2 FQNEAQ (reference sequence). CDR3 sequence (DNA): TGTGCCAGCAGCCAATTACAGGGGCTTCTGCCCACTGAAGCTTTCTTT. Its protein product is CASSQLQGLLPTEAFF.

V and J are TRBV5-8 and TRBJ1-2, with unresolved D. In germline, CDR1 is SGHTS, CDR2 YDEGEE. The germline V and J ends were trimmed by 0 bases and 0 bases, with 9 bases remaining between them. There are 15 residues in the CDR3. CDR3 in DNA: TGTGCCAGCAGCTTGGATTCCCAGGCTAACTATGGCTACACCTTC. Translating gives CASSLDSQANYGYTF.

The genes are TRBV5-1 and TRBJ1-4; D is ambiguous. V dropped 0 bases and J dropped 8 bases, with 11 bases sitting between them. CDR3 size: 14 residues. Germline assignment: CDR1 SGHRS and CDR2 YFSETQ. In nucleotides, the CDR3 is TGCGCCAGCAGCTTGGGAGGGAATTGGGAAAAACTGTTTTTT. It codes for CASSLGGNWEKLFF.

The chain joins TRBV9 to TRBJ2-5; D is unresolved. This CDR3 has 14 residues. Deletions cut 3 bases from V and 5 bases from J, with 14 bases between. CDR1 and CDR2 (germline): SGDLS, YYNGEE. The CDR3 region has the DNA TGTGCCAGCAGCGATACCTCTGGCGGCGAGACCCAGTACTTC. Its translation is CASSDTSGGETQYF.

The CDR3 sequence is CAISSMEGFAFF. The CDR3 nucleotides are TGTGCCATCAGTTCCATGGAGGGATTTGCTTTCTTT. The chain has TRBV10-3 and TRBJ1-1; D unclear. CDR1 and CDR2 (germline): ENHRY, SYGVKD. The V end lost 5 bases, the J end lost 11 bases, and 15 bases lay between the germline ends. This CDR3 spans 12 amino acids.

The chain recombines TRBV28 with TRBJ1-2; D remains ambiguous. V shed 5 bases and J shed 8 bases, with 15 bases lying between them. There are 13 residues in the CDR3. Looked up from germline, CDR1 is MDHEN and CDR2 is SYDVKM. The CDR3 DNA reads TGTGCCAGCAGTCCAAAGGTCCGGCGGGGCTACACCTTC. Translating it yields CASSPKVRRGYTF.

This chain connects TRBV19 to TRBJ1-1; tentative D call: TRBD1 (6 bases). The CDR3 is 17 residues long. Trimming removed 3 bases from V and 4 bases from J, with 21 bases in between. Germline assignment: CDR1 LNHDA and CDR2 SQIVND (reference sequence). CDR3 bases: TGTGCCAGTAGTATCAGAGGGATCACAGGGATAGGCACTGAAGCTTTCTTT. It codes for CASSIRGITGIGTEAFF.

The chain carries TRBV5-1 and TRBJ1-1; TRBD1 aligns across 9 bases. Looked up from germline, CDR1 is SGHRS and CDR2 is YFSETQ. The CDR3 covers 14 residues. V lost 0 bases to trimming and J lost 3 bases; unmatched junction nucleotides: 0. In DNA, the CDR3 is TGCGCCAGCAGCTTGGGGACAGGGGACACTGAAGCTTTCTTT. This gives the protein CASSLGTGDTEAFF.

The gene calls are TRBV27 and TRBJ1-4; no reliable D call. Germline-derived CDR1 and CDR2 are MNHEY and SMNVEV (reference sequence). The CDR3 is 17 residues long. V dropped 8 bases and J dropped 1 base, with 20 bases sitting between them. The CDR3 nucleotides read TGTGCCAGCGCTCCCCTCACCCCGGAGGAAACTAATGAAAAACTGTTTTTT. Translating it yields CASAPLTPEETNEKLFF.

V gene TRBV28 combines with J gene TRBJ1-6, with D tentatively TRBD1 (6 bases). Germline CDR1 is MDHEN and CDR2 is SYDVKM. The CDR3 has 13 amino acids. V was clipped by 7 bases and J by 13 bases, with 17 bases between them. CDR3 sequence: CASTWGGRVPLHF. CDR3 nucleotides: TGTGCCAGCACCTGGGGGGGCAGGGTGCCCCTCCACTTT.

The chain recombines TRBV18 with TRBJ2-5, with D unclear. This CDR3 has 15 amino acids. Trimming stripped 2 bases from V and 5 bases from J, with 15 bases between. Per the germline V gene, CDR1 is KGHSH and CDR2 is LQKENI. The CDR3 protein is CASSPSPGIPETQYF. DNA of the CDR3: TGTGCCAGCTCACCATCTCCCGGAATTCCGGAGACCCAGTACTTC.

This chain connects TRBV11-2 to TRBJ1-3; D remains ambiguous. This CDR3 comprises 14 residues. Germline assignment: CDR1 SGHAT and CDR2 FQNNGV. V lost 6 bases and J lost 8, with 17 bases in between. CDR3 sequence (DNA): TGTGCCAGCAGACCCACGGGCGTTAGGGACACCATATATTTT. This codes for CASRPTGVRDTIYF.

The genes are TRBV5-1 and TRBJ1-1; D ambiguous. The CDR3 has 13 residues. Germline CDR1 is SGHRS and CDR2 is YFSETQ. The V gene lost 0 bases and the J gene lost 0 bases, with 3 bases spanning the gap. CDR3 sequence reads: CASSLGVNTEAFF. CDR3 DNA: TGCGCCAGCAGCTTGGGGGTGAACACTGAAGCTTTCTTT.

The chain employs TRBV2 and TRBJ2-7; no clear D gene. Germline-derived CDR1 and CDR2 are SNHLY and FYNNEI. Deletions cut 0 bases from V and 6 bases from J, with 15 bases between. The CDR3 is made up of 15 amino acids. The CDR3 bases are TGTGCCAGCAGTGAAGCGAAGATGAATCGGGTCGAGCAGTACTTC. This sequence encodes CASSEAKMNRVEQYF.

The rearrangement uses TRBV7-2 and TRBJ2-3, with D perhaps matching TRBD1 or TRBD2 (5 bases each). CDR3 length equals 16 residues. V was shortened by 2 bases and J by 1 base, with 13 bases between the two germline ends. Germline CDR1 and CDR2: SGHTA and FQGNSA. The CDR3 reads CASSLRGVWGTDTQYF. The CDR3, as DNA: TGTGCCAGCAGCTTAAGAGGGGTTTGGGGCACAGATACGCAGTATTTT. The full variable domain, rest sourced from reference TRBV7-2 and TRBJ2-3, is GAGVSQSPSNKVTEKGKDVELRCDPISGHTALYWYRQSLGQGLEFLIYFQGNSAPDKSGLPSDRFSAERTGGSVSTLTIQRTQQEDSAVYLCASSLRGVWGTDTQYFGPGTRLTVL.

The chain employs TRBV27 and TRBJ2-7, with 7 bases that match TRBD1. V gave up 6 bases and J gave up 0 bases; unmatched junction bases: 8. The CDR3 is made up of 15 amino acids. CDR1 is MNHEY and CDR2 is SMNVEV in the germline V gene (reference sequence). The CDR3 here is CASSLRGGISYEQYF. Written as DNA, the CDR3 is TGTGCCAGCAGCCTCAGAGGGGGCATCTCCTACGAGCAGTACTTC.

This clone was seen once. The CDR3 DNA follows: TGCGCCAGCAGCTTGAGACAGGGAAGTTCAGACACTGAAGCTTTCTTT. Translation gives CASSLRQGSSDTEAFF. The chain carries TRBV5-1 and TRBJ1-1; 7 nucleotides align to TRBD1. Germline V lookup: CDR1 SGHRS, CDR2 YFSETQ. J was trimmed by 3 bases and V by 1 base; bases with no gene match: 9. The CDR3 has 16 amino acids.

The chain joins TRBV9 to TRBJ2-3, with 7 bases fitting TRBD1. V was clipped by 4 bases and J by 0 bases; unmatched bases: 5. Germline CDR1 reads SGDLS; CDR2 reads YYNGEE. The CDR3 loop spans 15 amino acids. In nucleotides, the CDR3 is TGTGCCAGCAGCCTAGGGACAGTCAGCACAGATACGCAGTATTTT. This encodes CASSLGTVSTDTQYF.

The genes are TRBV6-6 and TRBJ2-5; a weak D match, TRBD1 (5 bases). The CDR3 loop spans 13 amino acids. Germline V gene sequence: CDR1 MNHNY, CDR2 SVGAGI (reference sequence). Trimming cost V 9 bases and J 2 bases, with 13 bases left between them. The DNA for the CDR3 is TGTGCCAGTAGACAGTACCAACAAGAGACCCAGTACTTC. Residues: CASRQYQQETQYF.

The V gene is TRBV19, the J gene TRBJ2-7; D is unresolved. CDR1 and CDR2 (germline): LNHDA, SQIVND (reference sequence). The ends were cut back, 1 base at V and 0 bases at J, with 4 bases in the middle. The CDR3 totals 13 residues. The CDR3 nucleotides are TGTGCCAGTAGTATAGCAAACTCCTACGAGCAGTACTTC. Protein product: CASSIANSYEQYF. Full variable domain (outside the CDR3, taken from reference TRBV19 and TRBJ2-7): DGGITQSPKYLFRKEGQNVTLSCEQNLNHDAMYWYRQDPGQGLRLIYYSQIVNDFQKGDIAEGYSVSREKKESFPLTVTSAQKNPTAFYLCASSIANSYEQYFGPGTRLTVT.

This clone has just one count. This chain connects TRBV10-2 to TRBJ2-5; 7 nucleotides match TRBD2. CDR1 is WSHSY, CDR2 SAAADI, per germline. The CDR3 is 15 amino acids. Trimming cost V 1 base and J 4 bases; bases outside gene matches: 6. The CDR3 region has the DNA TGCGCCAGCAGTGAGTTGGGAGGGCCGTCAGAGACCCAGTACTTC. Amino acids: CASSELGGPSETQYF.

This rearrangement joins TRBV4-1 to TRBJ1-1, with a tentative D call TRBD1 (6 bases). Germline V gene lookup returns CDR1 MGHRA and CDR2 YSYEKL. The CDR3 sequence is 14 residues long. V lost 1 base and J 9 bases, leaving 15 bases between the germline ends. CDR3 amino acids: CASSQVGGDKKAFF. The CDR3 region has the DNA TGCGCCAGCAGCCAAGTTGGGGGCGACAAAAAAGCTTTCTTT.